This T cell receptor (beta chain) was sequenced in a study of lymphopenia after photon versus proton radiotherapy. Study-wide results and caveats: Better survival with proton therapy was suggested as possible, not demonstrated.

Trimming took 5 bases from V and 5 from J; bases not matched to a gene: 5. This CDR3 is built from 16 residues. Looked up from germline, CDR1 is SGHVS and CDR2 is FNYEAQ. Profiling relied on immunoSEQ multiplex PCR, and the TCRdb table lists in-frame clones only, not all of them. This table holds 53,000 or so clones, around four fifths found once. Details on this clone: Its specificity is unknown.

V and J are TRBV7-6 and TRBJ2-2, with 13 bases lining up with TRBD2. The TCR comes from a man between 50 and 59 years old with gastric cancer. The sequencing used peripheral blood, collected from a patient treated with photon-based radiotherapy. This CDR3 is CASSPRTSGSTGELFF. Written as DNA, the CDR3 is TGTGCCAGCAGCCCGCGGACTAGCGGGAGTACCGGGGAGCTGTTTTTT.